This TCR beta chain is drawn from a study of blood T cells in healthy people across ages. Through a sample-barcoded 5' primer and a J-beta primer mix, a second PCR was run for roughly 7 to 12 cycles. Each TCR beta cDNA got a 12-nucleotide random molecular identifier. Sequencing of every sample gave 2.5 million or more CDR3-containing paired-end reads. MiXCR, run by TCRdb on the 5' RACE reads, gives a single entry per CDR3 protein. Of approximately 830,000 distinct CDR3 sequences in the sample, approximately 59% were seen once. Germline V lookup: CDR1 SGHTA, CDR2 FQGNSA. The ends lost 0 bases at V and 1 base at J; junction bases unmatched: 3. CDR3 length: 15 residues. On this clonotype itself: Its specificity is not known.

Overall study findings and caveats: The study found TCR beta diversity correlated strongly with naive T cell percentage. Long-lived and aged donors differed, with more naive CD4+ cells and higher diversity in the long-lived.

The clonotype comes from a young man in good health. The chain uses TRBV7-2 and TRBJ2-7, with TRBD2 identical over 7 bases. Sequences were obtained from blood. CDR3: CASSLAGLYSYEQYF. The CDR3 coding sequence is TGTGCCAGCAGCTTAGCGGGACTATATTCCTACGAGCAGTACTTC.